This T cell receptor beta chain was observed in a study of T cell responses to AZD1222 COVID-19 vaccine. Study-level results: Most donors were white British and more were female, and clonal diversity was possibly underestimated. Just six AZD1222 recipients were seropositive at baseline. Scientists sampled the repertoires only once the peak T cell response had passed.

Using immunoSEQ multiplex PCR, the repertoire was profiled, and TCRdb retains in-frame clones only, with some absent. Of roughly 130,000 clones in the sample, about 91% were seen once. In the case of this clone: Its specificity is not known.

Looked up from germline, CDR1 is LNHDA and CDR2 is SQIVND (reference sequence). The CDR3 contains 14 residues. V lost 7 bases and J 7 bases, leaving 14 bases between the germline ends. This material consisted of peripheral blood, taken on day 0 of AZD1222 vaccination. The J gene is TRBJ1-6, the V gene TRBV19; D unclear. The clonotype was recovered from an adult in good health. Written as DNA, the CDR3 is TGTGCCAGTAAATCGGGGAGCGGGAATTCACCCCTCCACTTT. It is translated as CASKSGSGNSPLHF. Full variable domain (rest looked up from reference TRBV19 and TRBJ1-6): DGGITQSPKYLFRKEGQNVTLSCEQNLNHDAMYWYRQDPGQGLRLIYYSQIVNDFQKGDIAEGYSVSREKKESFPLTVTSAQKNPTAFYLCASKSGSGNSPLHFGNGTRLTVT.